This paragraph covers one T cell receptor (beta chain) sequence. This CDR3 spans 15 amino acids. V shed 6 bases and J shed 2 bases, with 16 bases lying between them. CDR1 and CDR2 from the germline V gene are MNHNS and SASEGT. Assay: immunoSEQ multiplex PCR; the TCRdb copy retains only in-frame clones and omits some. The sample consists of fewer than 80,000 clones, approximately 83% of them appearing once. Blood samples were obtained at baseline, cycle 4 day 1, and cycle 7 day 1. This sample is part of a study of OX40 agonist ivuxolimab in advanced cancers. About the research overall: The dose of intravenous ivuxolimab that patients received every 2 weeks ranged from 0.01 to 10 mg/kg.

This TCR derives from an adult with an advanced solid tumor such as melanoma, head and neck, liver or kidney cancer. The V gene is TRBV6-1, the J gene TRBJ2-5; D may be TRBD2 (6 bases). The specimen comprised CD4+ or CD8+ T cells sorted from blood, sampled in a trial of the OX40 agonist ivuxolimab. This CDR3 is CASRGGLGPQETQYF. The CDR3 DNA reads TGTGCCAGCAGAGGAGGGCTCGGACCTCAAGAGACCCAGTACTTC.